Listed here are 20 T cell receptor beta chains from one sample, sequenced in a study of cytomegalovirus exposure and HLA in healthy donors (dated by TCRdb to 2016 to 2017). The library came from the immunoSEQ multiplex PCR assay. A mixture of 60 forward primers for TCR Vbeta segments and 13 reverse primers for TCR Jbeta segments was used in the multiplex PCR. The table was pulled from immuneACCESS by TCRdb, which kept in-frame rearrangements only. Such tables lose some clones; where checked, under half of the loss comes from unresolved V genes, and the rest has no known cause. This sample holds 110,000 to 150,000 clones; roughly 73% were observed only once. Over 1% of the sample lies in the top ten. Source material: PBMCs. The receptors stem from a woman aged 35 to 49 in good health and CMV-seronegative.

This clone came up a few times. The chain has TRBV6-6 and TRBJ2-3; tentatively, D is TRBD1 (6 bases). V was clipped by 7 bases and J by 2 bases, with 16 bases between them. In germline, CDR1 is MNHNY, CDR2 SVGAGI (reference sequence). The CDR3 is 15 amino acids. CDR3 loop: CASTPRTEYTDTQYF. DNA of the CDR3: TGTGCCAGCACCCCAAGGACAGAATACACAGATACGCAGTATTTT.

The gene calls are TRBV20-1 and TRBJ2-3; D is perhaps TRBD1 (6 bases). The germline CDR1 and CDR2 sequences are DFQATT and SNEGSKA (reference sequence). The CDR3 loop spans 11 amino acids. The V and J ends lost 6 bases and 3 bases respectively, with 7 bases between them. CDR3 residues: CSAGGTDTQYF. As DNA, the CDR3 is TGCAGTGCAGGGGGAACAGATACGCAGTATTTT.

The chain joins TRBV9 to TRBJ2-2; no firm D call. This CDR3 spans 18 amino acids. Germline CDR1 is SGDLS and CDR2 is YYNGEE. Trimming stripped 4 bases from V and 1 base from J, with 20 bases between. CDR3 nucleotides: TGTGCCAGCAGCACCCCCACAGATTCTGCCCTGAACACCGGGGAGCTGTTTTTT. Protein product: CASSTPTDSALNTGELFF.

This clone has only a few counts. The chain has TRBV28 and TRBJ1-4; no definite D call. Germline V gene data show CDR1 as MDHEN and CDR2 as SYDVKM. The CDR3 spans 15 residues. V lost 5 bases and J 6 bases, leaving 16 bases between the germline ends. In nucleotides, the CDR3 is TGTGCCAGCAGTCCTGACACCAACCCGCATGAAAAACTGTTTTTT. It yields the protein CASSPDTNPHEKLFF.

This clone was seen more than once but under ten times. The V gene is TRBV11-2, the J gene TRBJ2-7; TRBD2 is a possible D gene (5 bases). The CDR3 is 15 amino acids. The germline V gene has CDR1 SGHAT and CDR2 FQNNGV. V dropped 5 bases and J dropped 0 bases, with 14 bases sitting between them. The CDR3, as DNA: TGTGCCAGCAGCCAAGCCGGGAAAAACTCCTACGAGCAGTACTTC. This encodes CASSQAGKNSYEQYF. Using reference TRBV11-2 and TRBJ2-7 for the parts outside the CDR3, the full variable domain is EAGVAQSPRYKIIEKRQSVAFWCNPISGHATLYWYQQILGQGPKLLIQFQNNGVVDDSQLPKDRFSAERLKGVDSTLKIQPAKLEDSAVYLCASSQAGKNSYEQYFGPGTRLTVT.

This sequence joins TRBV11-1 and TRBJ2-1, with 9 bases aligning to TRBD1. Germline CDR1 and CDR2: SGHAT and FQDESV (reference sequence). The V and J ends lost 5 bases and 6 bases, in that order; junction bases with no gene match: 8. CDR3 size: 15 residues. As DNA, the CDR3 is TGTGCCAGCAGCCCCCGGGACAGGGCAATCAATGAGCAGTTCTTC. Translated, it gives CASSPRDRAINEQFF.

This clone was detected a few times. The chain's CDR3 is CASSLVVNNEKLFF. The CDR3 DNA is TGTGCCAGCAGCTTGGTTGTTAATAATGAAAAACTGTTTTTT. The gene calls are TRBV5-6 and TRBJ1-4; D remains ambiguous. V dropped 0 bases and J dropped 4 bases, with 7 bases sitting between them. The CDR3 has 14 residues. CDR1 is SGHDT and CDR2 is YYEEEE in the germline V gene.

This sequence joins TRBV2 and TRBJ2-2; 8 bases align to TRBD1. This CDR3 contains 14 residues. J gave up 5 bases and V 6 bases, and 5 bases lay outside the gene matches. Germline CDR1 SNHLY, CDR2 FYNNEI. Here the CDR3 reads CASRWTGLTGELFF. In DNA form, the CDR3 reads TGTGCCAGCAGATGGACAGGGTTAACCGGGGAGCTGTTTTTT.

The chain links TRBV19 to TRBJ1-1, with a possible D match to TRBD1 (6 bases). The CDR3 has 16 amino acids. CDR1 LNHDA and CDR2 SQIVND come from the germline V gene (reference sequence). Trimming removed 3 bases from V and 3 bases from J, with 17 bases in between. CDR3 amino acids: CASSIGFQGSHTEAFF. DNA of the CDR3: TGTGCCAGTAGTATCGGGTTCCAGGGGAGTCACACTGAAGCTTTCTTT.

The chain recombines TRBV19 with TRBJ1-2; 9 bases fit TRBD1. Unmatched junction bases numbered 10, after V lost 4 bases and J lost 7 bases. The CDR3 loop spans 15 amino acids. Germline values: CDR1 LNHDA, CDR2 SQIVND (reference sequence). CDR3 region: CASSTPGQGRVGYTF. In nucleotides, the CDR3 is TGTGCCAGTAGTACCCCGGGACAGGGAAGAGTTGGCTACACCTTC.

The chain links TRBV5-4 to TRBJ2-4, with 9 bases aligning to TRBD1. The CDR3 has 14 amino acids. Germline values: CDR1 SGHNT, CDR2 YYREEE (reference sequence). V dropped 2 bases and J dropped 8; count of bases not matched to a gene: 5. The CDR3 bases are TGTGCCAGCAGCTTACAGGGGGCGAAGGACATTCAGTACTTC. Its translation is CASSLQGAKDIQYF.

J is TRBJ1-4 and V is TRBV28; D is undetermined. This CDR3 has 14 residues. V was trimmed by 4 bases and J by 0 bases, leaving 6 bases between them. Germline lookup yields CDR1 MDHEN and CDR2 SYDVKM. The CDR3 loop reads CASSSRTTNEKLFF. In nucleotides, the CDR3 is TGTGCCAGCAGTTCGAGAACAACTAATGAAAAACTGTTTTTT.

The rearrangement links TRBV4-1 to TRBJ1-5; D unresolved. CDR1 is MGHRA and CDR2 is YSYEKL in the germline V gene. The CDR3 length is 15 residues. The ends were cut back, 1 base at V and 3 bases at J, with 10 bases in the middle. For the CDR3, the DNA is TGCGCCAGCAGCCAAGGGCCCATCCCCAATCAGCCCCAGCATTTT. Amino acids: CASSQGPIPNQPQHF.

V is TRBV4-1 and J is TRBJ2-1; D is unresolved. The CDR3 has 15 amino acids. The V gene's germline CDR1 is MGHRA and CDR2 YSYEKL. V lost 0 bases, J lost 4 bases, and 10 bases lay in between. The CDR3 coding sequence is TGCGCCAGCAGCCAAGAAAGCACCTCATACAATGAGCAGTTCTTC. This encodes CASSQESTSYNEQFF.

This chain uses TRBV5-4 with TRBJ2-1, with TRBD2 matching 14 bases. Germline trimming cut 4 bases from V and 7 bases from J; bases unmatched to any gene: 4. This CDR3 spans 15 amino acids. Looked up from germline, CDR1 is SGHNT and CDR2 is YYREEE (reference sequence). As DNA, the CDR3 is TGTGCCAGCAGCAGGACTAGCGGGGGGAGGAATGAGCAGTTCTTC. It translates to CASSRTSGGRNEQFF. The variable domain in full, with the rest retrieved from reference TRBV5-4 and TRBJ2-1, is ETGVTQSPTHLIKTRGQQVTLRCSSQSGHNTVSWYQQALGQGPQFIFQYYREEENGRGNFPPRFSGLQFPNYSSELNVNALELDDSALYLCASSRTSGGRNEQFFGPGTRLTVL.

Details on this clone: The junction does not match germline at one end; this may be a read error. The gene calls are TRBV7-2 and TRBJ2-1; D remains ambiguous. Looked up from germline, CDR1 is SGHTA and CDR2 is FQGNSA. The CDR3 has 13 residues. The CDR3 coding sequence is TGTGCCAGCAGCTCCGGTACCTACCATGAGCAGTTCTTC. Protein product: CASSSGTYHEQFF.

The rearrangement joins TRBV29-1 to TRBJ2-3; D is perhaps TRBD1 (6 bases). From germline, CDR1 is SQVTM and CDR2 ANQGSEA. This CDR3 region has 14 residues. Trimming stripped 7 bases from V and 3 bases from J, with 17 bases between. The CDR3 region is CSGQTGFVTDTQYF. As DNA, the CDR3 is TGCAGCGGGCAAACAGGGTTTGTTACAGATACGCAGTATTTT.

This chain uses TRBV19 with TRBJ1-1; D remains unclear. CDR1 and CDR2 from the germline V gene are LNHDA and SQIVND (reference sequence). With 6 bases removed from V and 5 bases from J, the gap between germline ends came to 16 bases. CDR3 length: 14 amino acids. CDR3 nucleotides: TGTGCCAGTAGCCGGACTGTCGGGTGGACTGAAGCTTTCTTT. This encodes CASSRTVGWTEAFF.

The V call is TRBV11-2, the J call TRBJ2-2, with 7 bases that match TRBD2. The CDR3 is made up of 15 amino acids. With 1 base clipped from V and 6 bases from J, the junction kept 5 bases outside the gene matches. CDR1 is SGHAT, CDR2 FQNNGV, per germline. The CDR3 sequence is CASSLGVSGPGELFF. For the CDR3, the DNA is TGTGCCAGCAGCTTAGGGGTTAGCGGGCCCGGGGAGCTGTTTTTT.

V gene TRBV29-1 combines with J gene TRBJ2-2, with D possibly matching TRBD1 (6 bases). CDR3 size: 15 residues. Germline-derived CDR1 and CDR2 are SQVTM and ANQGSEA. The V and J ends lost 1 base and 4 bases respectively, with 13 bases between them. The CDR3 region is CSVEVQGWGTGELFF. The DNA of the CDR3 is TGCAGCGTTGAAGTACAGGGATGGGGCACCGGGGAGCTGTTTTTT.